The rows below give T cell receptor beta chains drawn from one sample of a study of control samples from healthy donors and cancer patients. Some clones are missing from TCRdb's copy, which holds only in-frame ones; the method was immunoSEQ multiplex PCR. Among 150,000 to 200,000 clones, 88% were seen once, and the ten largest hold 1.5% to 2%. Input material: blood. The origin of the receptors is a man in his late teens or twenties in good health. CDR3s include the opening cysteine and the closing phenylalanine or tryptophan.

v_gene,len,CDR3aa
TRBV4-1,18,CASSQEAADRGLGNTIYF
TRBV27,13,CASSNSKNSPLHF
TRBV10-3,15,CAISESGQQNTEAFF
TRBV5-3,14,CAGWLASGEHTQYF
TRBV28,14,CASSIGQSRTPLHF
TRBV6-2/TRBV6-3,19,CASSSPALKQGHRPYEQYF
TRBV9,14,CAGNQRLIGQPQHF
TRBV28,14,CASGLGTVSYEQYF
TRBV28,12,CASSDKKETQYF
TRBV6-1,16,CASSESPAIYNSPLHF
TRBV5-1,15,CASSLEGGGEETQYF
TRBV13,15,CASSLEAGLGSPLHF
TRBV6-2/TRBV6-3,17,CASSPLFLAGEAGELFF
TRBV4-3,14,CASSQQSRAIGYTF
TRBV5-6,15,CASSWSGGSAYEQYF
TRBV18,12,CASSPFTGELFF
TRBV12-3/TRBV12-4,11,CASMTDYGYTF
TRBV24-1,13,CATSGGPSNEAFF
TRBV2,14,CASKASGGQETQYF
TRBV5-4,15,CASRVGRGDQAEQFF
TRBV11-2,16,CASSVNRGGETTEAFF
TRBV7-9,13,CASSLDRGYGYTF
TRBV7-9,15,CASSYGRLRGTEAFF
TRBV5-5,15,CASSLVGTGEETQYF
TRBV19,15,CASSISSGGYNEQFF
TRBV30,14,CAWSADRGNYGYTF
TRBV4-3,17,CASSQDGLAGAIETQYF
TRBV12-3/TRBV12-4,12,CASSLQGYGYTF
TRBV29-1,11,CSVRAGETQYF
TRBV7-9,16,CASRDSGGAHSYEQYF